This T cell receptor (beta chain) appears in the sequencing data of a study of T cells in narcolepsy. For the study at large: Patients with NT1 or NT2 and healthy control donors were enrolled.

About this clone itself: The antigen remains undetermined.

Method: immunoSEQ multiplex PCR; TCRdb's copy keeps in-frame clones and lacks some. This table holds some 29,000 clones, around 87% found once. This CDR3 comprises 14 residues. Trimming removed 1 base at V and 4 bases at J, with 9 bases between. The V gene's germline CDR1 is SGHTA and CDR2 FQGTGA. Study-wide results and caveats: In some patient and control memory CD4+ samples, autoreactive clones were absent. Autoreactive clonotypes reportedly recurred in blood of same and different patients, not controls.

Material for sequencing was memory (CD45RA-) CD4+ T cells from blood. The chain carries TRBV7-3 and TRBJ2-3; possibly TRBD1 or TRBD2 for D (6 bases each). This TCR was recovered from a human donor in good health. The CDR3 sequence: CASSLKGGADTQYF. The CDR3 nucleotides are TGTGCCAGCAGCTTAAAGGGGGGCGCAGATACGCAGTATTTT.